This entry concerns a single T cell receptor (beta chain). This sample is part of a study of blood T cell repertoires in COVID-19. Background on the study: In each case, the material was cDNA or gDNA derived from T cells, B-cell-depleted T cells, or PBMCs.

Germline CDR1 and CDR2: MNHEY and SMNVEV (reference sequence). The CDR3 extends over 12 amino acids. Germline trimming cut 8 bases from V and 5 bases from J; bases unmatched to any gene: 6. Assay used: immunoSEQ multiplex PCR; TCRdb lists only in-frame clones, some missing. Among about 59,000 clones listed, 65% to 80% were seen once. This clonotype originated in a man aged 55 to 70 with acute or convalescent COVID-19. Sequencing input: peripheral blood. The chain combines TRBV27 with TRBJ2-7; 7 nucleotides agree with TRBD2. The CDR3 DNA reads TGTGCCAGCGGGGGAGGGGAGGACGAGCAGTACTTC. Amino acids: CASGGGEDEQYF.